This T cell receptor (beta chain) was found in a study of tumor-infiltrating lymphocytes in primary liver carcinoma. Study-wide background: Tumors, staged T1-T3 N0M0, spanned 4.2 to 10 cm.

From around 18-30 mg of unsorted bulk tissue, DNA and RNA were co-extracted together. CDR1 MGHRA and CDR2 YSYEKL come from the germline V gene. The J segment lost 6 bases and the V segment lost 6 bases, leaving 9 bases of the junction unmatched. CDR3 length: 15 amino acids. This clonotype was seen only once. This may arise from a read error, as a much more abundant clone is one base away. TCR beta cDNA was prepared out of 500 ng total RNA by means of a constant-region primer. Libraries for TCR beta were built through three nested multiplex PCR rounds, which together made up a slightly modified ARM-PCR procedure. The two initial PCR rounds, roughly 11 cycles each, used TRBV1-TRBV30 forward and C-beta reverse primers. TCRdb re-called the multiplex PCR reads through MiXCR, storing one row per CDR3 protein. The sample lists fewer than 150,000 distinct CDR3 sequences; about 68% were seen once.

The gene calls are TRBV4-1 and TRBJ1-4; 8 nucleotides line up with TRBD1. The source of this sequence is a woman aged 60 to 75 with primary liver carcinoma and hepatitis B virus infection. The source material was liver tumor tissue from sampling region 1. The subset denotes: tumor region T1, superior pole. In nucleotides, the CDR3 is TGCGCCAGCAGACGACAGGGGTTTCGGGATGAAAAACTGTTTTTT. Its protein is CASRRQGFRDEKLFF.